These 28 T cell receptor beta chains were sequenced from one sample in a study of identical twins. Each CDR3 protein gets one entry after TCRdb re-called the 5' RACE reads with MiXCR. This table has 690,000 or so distinct CDR3 sequences, 8.6% appearing once. These data were likewise used in another study, on yellow fever vaccine responses in identical twins.

Sequenced sample: PBMCs. All receptors derive from a woman aged 18-29 years in good health.

This clonotype was recorded a few times. V gene TRBV29-1 combines with J gene TRBJ2-5, with 9 bases fitting TRBD1. Germline CDR1 is SQVTM and CDR2 is ANQGSEA. The CDR3 covers 14 residues. After removal of 4 bases from V and 5 bases from J, the junction contained 8 bases not matched to a gene. The CDR3 is CSVARQGVYETQYF. CDR3 sequence (DNA): TGCAGCGTTGCGAGACAGGGGGTTTACGAGACCCAGTACTTC.

This clonotype was detected many times. The CDR3 nucleotides read TGTGCCAGCAGCCGTAGCGGGGGGGCCGCAGATACGCAGTATTTT. The encoded protein is CASSRSGGAADTQYF. The chain carries TRBV12-3 or TRBV12-4 and TRBJ2-3; 11 nucleotides line up with TRBD2. The CDR3 runs to 15 residues. Trimming removed 6 bases from V and 4 bases from J; junction bases left unmatched: 6.

V usage is TRBV29-1 and J usage is TRBJ1-2; 8 nucleotides agree with TRBD1. With V trimmed by 7 bases and J by 3 bases, 10 bases remained unmatched. Germline V gives CDR1 SQVTM, CDR2 ANQGSEA. The CDR3 is 14 residues long. DNA of the CDR3: TGCAGCGCCGACCACCCGGACAGGGACTATGGCTACACCTTC. This translates into CSADHPDRDYGYTF. The entire variable domain, with the rest obtained from reference TRBV29-1 and TRBJ1-2, is as follows: SAVISQKPSRDICQRGTSLTIQCQVDSQVTMMFWYRQQPGQSLTLIATANQGSEATYESGFVIDKFPISRPNLTFSTLTVSNMSPEDSSIYLCSADHPDRDYGYTFGSGTRLTVV.

This clonotype was recorded a few times. V and J are TRBV2 and TRBJ2-7; 7 bases fit TRBD1. The trim removed 6 bases at V and 2 bases at J, leaving 7 bases unmatched. This CDR3 spans 14 amino acids. CDR1 SNHLY and CDR2 FYNNEI come from the germline V gene. CDR3 region: CASRTPGQAYEQYF. In DNA, the CDR3 is TGTGCCAGCAGAACACCTGGACAGGCCTACGAGCAGTACTTC.

This clonotype has a count of ten or more. This chain links TRBV25-1 with TRBJ2-3; possibly TRBD2 for D (5 bases). The germline V gene encodes CDR1 MGHDK and CDR2 SYGVNS. The CDR3 extends over 16 amino acids. Trimming took off 3 bases at V and 1 base at J, with 14 bases between the two ends. CDR3: CASSDFRGTRTDTQYF. In DNA, the CDR3 is TGTGCCAGCAGTGACTTCCGGGGAACCCGCACAGATACGCAGTATTTT. The full variable domain, in which reference TRBV25-1 and TRBJ2-3 provide the parts outside the CDR3, is EADIYQTPRYLVIGTGKKITLECSQTMGHDKMYWYQQDPGMELHLIHYSYGVNSTEKGDLSSESTVSRIRTEHFPLTLESARPSHTSQYLCASSDFRGTRTDTQYFGPGTRLTVL.

The chain couples TRBV15 to TRBJ2-4; 11 bases line up with TRBD2. CDR1 and CDR2 (germline): LNHNV, YYDKDF (reference sequence). V lost 5 bases to trimming and J lost 7 bases; unmatched junction nucleotides: 22. This CDR3 spans 20 amino acids. In DNA, the CDR3 is TGTGCCACCAGCGGCCCCCCGGTTTCGACTAGCGGGGTTTTCAGGAACATTCAGTACTTC. Translated: CATSGPPVSTSGVFRNIQYF. Supplemented by reference TRBV15 and TRBJ2-4, the full variable domain reads DAMVIQNPRYQVTQFGKPVTLSCSQTLNHNVMYWYQQKSSQAPKLLFHYYDKDFNNEADTPDNFQSRRPNTSFCFLDIRSPGLGDTAMYLCATSGPPVSTSGVFRNIQYFGAGTRLSVL.

The rearrangement joins TRBV7-9 to TRBJ2-2; D remains unclear. Trimming shortened V by 7 bases and J by 1 base, and 7 bases separated the two germline ends. Germline CDR1 is SEHNR and CDR2 is FQNEAQ (reference sequence). The CDR3 runs 13 residues. CDR3 in amino acids: CASIAQNTGELFF. CDR3 nucleotide sequence: TGTGCCAGCATAGCACAGAACACCGGGGAGCTGTTTTTT.

This clonotype has more than one count but fewer than ten. The CDR3 loop is CSARRTGPPGELFF. The CDR3 DNA reads TGCAGTGCTAGACGAACAGGTCCACCCGGGGAGCTGTTTTTT. The rearrangement uses TRBV20-1 and TRBJ2-2, with TRBD1 as a possible D gene (5 bases). The germline V gene encodes CDR1 DFQATT and CDR2 SNEGSKA (reference sequence). CDR3 size: 14 residues. The germline V and J ends were trimmed by 2 bases and 6 bases, with 13 bases remaining between them.

The rearrangement uses TRBV4-3 and TRBJ2-7; TRBD1 might be the D (6 bases). Trimming removed 0 bases at V and 4 bases at J, with 13 bases between. The CDR3 has 15 residues. Germline V CDR1 and CDR2: LGHNA, YSLEER. CDR3 amino acids: CASSQDRGSGYEQYF. The CDR3 DNA sequence: TGCGCCAGCAGCCAAGATAGGGGGTCTGGGTACGAGCAGTACTTC.

The chain recombines TRBV2 with TRBJ2-7; no firm D call. The V gene's germline CDR1 is SNHLY and CDR2 FYNNEI. CDR3 size: 15 residues. V lost 4 bases and J lost 3, with 16 bases in between. DNA for the CDR3: TGTGCCAGCAGTGTTATACAGTTGGGCGGCTACGAGCAGTACTTC. The encoded protein is CASSVIQLGGYEQYF.

The chain combines TRBV7-9 with TRBJ1-2; D is ambiguous. Trimming stripped 2 bases from V and 0 bases from J, with 10 bases between. The V gene's germline CDR1 is SEHNR and CDR2 FQNEAQ (reference sequence). The CDR3 covers 15 residues. CDR3 in amino acids: CASSLLAGTNYGYTF. In nucleotides, the CDR3 is TGTGCCAGCAGCTTATTGGCAGGAACTAACTATGGCTACACCTTC.

The chain combines TRBV29-1 with TRBJ2-7, with 11 bases aligning to TRBD1. The junction had 2 bases not matched to a gene; V was cut back by 4 bases and J by 0 bases. The CDR3 runs 14 residues. CDR1 is SQVTM and CDR2 is ANQGSEA in the germline V gene. Here the CDR3 DNA reads TGCAGCGTTGGGGACAGGGGGTTCTCCTACGAGCAGTACTTC. Translated: CSVGDRGFSYEQYF.

This clonotype showed up many times. The CDR3 DNA sequence: TGTGCCAGCAGCTTCCGGGAGCAAGAGACCCAGTACTTC. This translates into CASSFREQETQYF. This chain uses TRBV7-9 with TRBJ2-5, with a weak D call TRBD2 (6 bases). The CDR3 totals 13 residues. The V gene lost 3 bases and the J gene lost 2 bases, with 7 bases spanning the gap. In germline, CDR1 is SEHNR, CDR2 FQNEAQ (reference sequence).

In this sample, this clonotype turned up many times. The V call is TRBV19, the J call TRBJ2-1, with 9 bases fitting TRBD2. This CDR3 region has 14 residues. Germline V gene sequence: CDR1 LNHDA, CDR2 SQIVND (reference sequence). V lost 3 bases, J lost 10 bases, and 7 bases stayed unmatched. The CDR3 is CASSIVGAGGEQFF. The CDR3 bases are TGTGCCAGTAGTATCGTGGGGGCGGGAGGGGAGCAGTTCTTC.

This clonotype was seen only a few times. V and J are TRBV25-1 and TRBJ2-1, with 9 bases aligning to TRBD2. This CDR3 has 20 residues. The J segment lost 3 bases and the V segment lost 1 base, leaving 16 bases of the junction unmatched. CDR1 is MGHDK and CDR2 is SYGVNS in the germline V gene. This CDR3 reads CASSEWSGVPSGGFYNEQFF. The CDR3 DNA reads TGTGCCAGCAGTGAATGGTCAGGGGTGCCGAGCGGGGGGTTCTACAATGAGCAGTTCTTC.

This clonotype was seen at least ten times. The chain has TRBV7-9 and TRBJ2-1; 8 positions match TRBD2. Germline-derived CDR1 and CDR2 are SEHNR and FQNEAQ (reference sequence). The J segment lost 10 bases and the V segment lost 1 base, leaving 6 bases of the junction unmatched. The CDR3 spans 14 residues. The CDR3 DNA is TGTGCCAGCAGCTTAGAATTGGCGGGGGGAGAGCAGTTCTTC. Translated, it gives CASSLELAGGEQFF.

This clonotype was counted at least ten times. V is TRBV12-3 or TRBV12-4 and J is TRBJ2-3, with D perhaps being TRBD1 or TRBD2 (6 bases each). V was pared by 5 bases and J by 3 bases, with 18 bases between. The CDR3 length is 16 residues. CDR3 sequence: CASSPHRGVWTDTQYF. The CDR3 coding sequence is TGTGCCAGCAGTCCCCATAGGGGGGTATGGACAGATACGCAGTATTTT.

This clonotype has ten or more counts. The gene calls are TRBV28 and TRBJ2-7, with D perhaps matching TRBD2 (6 bases). The CDR3 extends over 14 amino acids. V lost 6 bases, J lost 2 bases, and 14 bases lay in between. The germline CDR1 and CDR2 sequences are MDHEN and SYDVKM. DNA for the CDR3: TGTGCCAGCAGCCCCTCGGGGGTAACCTACGAGCAGTACTTC. Encoded protein: CASSPSGVTYEQYF.

This chain joins TRBV9 and TRBJ2-7; D unclear. V dropped 0 bases and J dropped 6 bases, with 13 bases sitting between them. The germline gives CDR1 SGDLS, CDR2 YYNGEE. This CDR3 contains 14 residues. CDR3 sequence: CASSVGAENFEQYF. CDR3 bases: TGTGCCAGCAGCGTAGGGGCAGAGAATTTCGAGCAGTACTTC.

This clonotype occurred many times. V is TRBV28 and J is TRBJ2-7; D is unclear. V was trimmed by 3 bases and J by 2 bases, leaving 8 bases between them. The length of the CDR3 is 13 residues. Germline CDR1 is MDHEN and CDR2 is SYDVKM. This CDR3 is CASSFSGTYEQYF. The CDR3 DNA reads as TGTGCCAGCAGTTTTTCTGGTACCTACGAGCAGTACTTC.

CDR3 sequence reads: CASSRMEGLSYEQYF. CDR3 in DNA: TGTGCCAGCAGCCGGATGGAGGGACTCTCCTACGAGCAGTACTTC. The chain combines TRBV21-1 with TRBJ2-7; no check of the table's D call, TRBD2, against the DNA was made. TRBV21-1 is a known pseudogene. The CDR3 contains 15 residues.

At least ten counts were recorded for this clonotype. The V and J genes are TRBV5-6 and TRBJ2-7; 11 bases map to TRBD1. Per the germline V gene, CDR1 is SGHDT and CDR2 is YYEEEE. The CDR3 loop spans 14 amino acids. V shed 3 bases and J 6 bases; nucleotides not matched to a gene: 5. CDR3 coding DNA: TGTGCCAGCAGCTACCGGGACAGGGGGGTCGAGCAGTACTTC. Translated: CASSYRDRGVEQYF.

This chain joins TRBV11-2 and TRBJ2-5; tentative D call: TRBD1 (5 bases). The CDR3 is 14 residues long. V gave up 6 bases and J gave up 4 bases, with 15 bases separating them. CDR1 SGHAT and CDR2 FQNNGV come from the germline V gene. CDR3 bases: TGTGCCAGCAGGCGACAGACTCTGGCAGAGACCCAGTACTTC. This encodes CASRRQTLAETQYF.

This chain uses TRBV9 with TRBJ2-7; 11 nucleotides line up with TRBD2. Germline V gives CDR1 SGDLS, CDR2 YYNGEE. The CDR3 is made up of 15 amino acids. J gave up 1 base and V 2 bases, and 2 bases lay outside the gene matches. The CDR3 DNA reads TGTGCCAGCAGCGTGGGACTAGCGGCGTCCTACGAGCAGTACTTC. Protein sequence: CASSVGLAASYEQYF. The full variable domain, its missing parts supplied by reference TRBV9 and TRBJ2-7, is DSGVTQTPKHLITATGQRVTLRCSPRSGDLSVYWYQQSLDQGLQFLIQYYNGEERAKGNILERFSAQQFPDLHSELNLSSLELGDSALYFCASSVGLAASYEQYFGPGTRLTVT.

The V gene is TRBV2, the J gene TRBJ2-1, with 10 bases identical to TRBD2. The junction had 6 bases not matched to a gene; V was cut back by 2 bases and J by 8 bases. Per the germline V gene, CDR1 is SNHLY and CDR2 is FYNNEI. This CDR3 region has 15 residues. Here the CDR3 DNA reads TGTGCCAGCAGTGAACGGAGCGGGGGGGCACATGAGCAGTTCTTC. Translated: CASSERSGGAHEQFF.

V usage is TRBV12-3 or TRBV12-4 and J usage is TRBJ1-1; no firm D call. The V end lost 6 bases, the J end lost 2 bases, and 13 bases lay between the germline ends. CDR3 length: 14 amino acids. In nucleotides, the CDR3 is TGTGCCAGCAGAGTCCCTGGGCGAAACACTGAAGCTTTCTTT. Protein product: CASRVPGRNTEAFF.

The chain's CDR3 is CASSYPAAKGQQYF. The DNA of the CDR3 is TGTGCCAGCAGTTACCCCGCGGCCAAAGGGCAGCAGTACTTC. The rearrangement links TRBV6-2 or TRBV6-3 to TRBJ2-7; D gene unclear. CDR3 length: 14 amino acids. The germline V gene encodes CDR1 MNHEY and CDR2 SVGEGT. V gave up 2 bases and J gave up 8 bases, with 16 bases separating them.

The chain uses TRBV27 and TRBJ2-7; TRBD1 matches at 9 bases. V was pared by 2 bases and J by 4 bases, with 9 bases of the junction left unmatched. Germline-derived CDR1 and CDR2 are MNHEY and SMNVEV (reference sequence). The length of the CDR3 is 16 residues. CDR3 in amino acids: CASSLPWDREQYEQYF. CDR3 in DNA: TGTGCCAGCAGTTTACCCTGGGACAGGGAACAATACGAGCAGTACTTC.